A selection of T cell receptor beta chains follows, all from one sample in a study of T cell changes during pregnancy in multiple sclerosis. Produced via immunoSEQ multiplex PCR; TCRdb's table is partial and in-frame only. The sample lists some 80,000 clones; about 95% were seen once. The input for sequencing was peripheral blood, taken in the second trimester of pregnancy. Receptors were obtained from a female donor with multiple sclerosis, enrolled in a pregnancy study. Each CDR3 is given with its conserved first and last residue.

TRBV7-2,TRBJ2-7,15,CASSFPSGSSYEQYF
TRBV18,TRBJ1-1,13,CAGSVTVNTEAFF
TRBV19,TRBJ2-7,14,CASSIYSGSGEQYF
TRBV27,TRBJ1-1,15,CASRQGIPMNTEAFF
TRBV4-1,TRBJ2-5,17,CASSHAQTSTVVETQYF
TRBV5-4,TRBJ2-7,15,CASSPPVGTGYEQYF
TRBV29-1,TRBJ1-1,14,CSVEDLPGGSEAFF
TRBV9,TRBJ2-1,15,CASSTIQGSYNEQFF
TRBV27,TRBJ2-7,14,CASSLFLSSYEQYF
TRBV4-1,TRBJ2-1,12,CASSQDLYEQFF
TRBV6-4,TRBJ2-3,13,CASSSGGTDTQYF
TRBV6-1,TRBJ1-2,16,CASSEGPTGVGDGYTF
TRBV7-2,TRBJ2-7,15,CASSLRRGLSYEQYF
TRBV5-1,TRBJ2-7,13,CASSWPTRGEQYF
TRBV5-1,TRBJ2-1,15,CASSATSGTYNEQFF
TRBV11-2,TRBJ2-4,16,CASSFQTRAAKNIQYF
TRBV11-2,TRBJ1-2,15,CASRDPGTGSHGYTF
TRBV18,TRBJ1-2,13,CASSPGQNYGYTF
TRBV7-9,TRBJ2-1,16,CASSSTRTRWYNEQFF
TRBV7-2,TRBJ1-1,15,CASSHDRVTFTEAFF
TRBV27,TRBJ2-7,15,CASSYGLAGGGEQYF
TRBV29-1,TRBJ1-1,14,CSVLKQGRSTEAFF
TRBV27,TRBJ2-3,11,CASSHTDTQYF
TRBV6-1,TRBJ1-1,17,CASSDAGQAIVNTEAFF
TRBV11-1,TRBJ2-1,19,CASSLAGTSGSRAYNEQFF
TRBV11-1,TRBJ2-1,15,CASSELTSIADEQFF
TRBV27,TRBJ2-1,14,CASSFGVSSHEQFF
TRBV28,TRBJ2-7,17,CASSTGTAGTSSYEQYF
TRBV18,TRBJ2-5,15,CASSPGQNPQETQYF
TRBV19,TRBJ2-7,15,CASSQPGLAGDEQYF
TRBV5-1,TRBJ1-1,14,CASSRQGANTEAFF
TRBV4-2,TRBJ2-7,16,CASSQFGTDQAYEQYF
TRBV27,TRBJ2-3,15,CASSPRTGITDTQYF
TRBV5-1,TRBJ2-7,15,CASSSREGLYYEQYF
TRBV7-9,TRBJ2-1,17,CASSPLGLAVPYNEQFF
TRBV11-2,TRBJ2-5,15,CASSLRRAIQETQYF
TRBV27,TRBJ2-7,18,CASSLSKSSDRGPWEQYF
TRBV5-1,TRBJ2-3,15,CASSLQGMNTDTQYF
TRBV27,TRBJ1-1,14,CASSLETFGTEAFF
TRBV4-1,TRBJ2-7,13,CASSQVQAYEQYF
TRBV5-4,TRBJ2-7,13,CASSQAHSYEQYF
TRBV4-1,TRBJ1-2,16,CASSQVGQGLSYGYTF